Below, 17 T cell receptor beta chains from the same sample are listed, as sequenced in a study of spatial heterogeneity in lung cancer. Study-wide results and caveats: For expanded intratumoral alpha and beta TCRs, counts tracked tumor mutation counts.

Documented time point: sample taken at primary tumor resection. TCRdb reprocessed the 5' RACE reads via MiXCR and lists one record per CDR3 protein. The sample has about 1,500 distinct CDR3 sequences; over 9% are singletons. The antigens for these receptors are not known. The sample was lung tumor tissue, taken at surgery. These receptor sequences come from a female donor with early-stage non-small cell lung cancer.

Within the sample, this clonotype is medium-sized. This beta chain is off target for a library built for alpha chains, so its abundance means little. The rearrangement joins TRBV20-1 to TRBJ2-1; 12 positions agree with TRBD2. CDR1 DFQATT and CDR2 SNEGSKA come from the germline V gene (reference sequence). The CDR3 has 17 amino acids. V trimming: 2 bases; J trimming: 6 bases; junction bases outside the gene matches: 11. The CDR3 region has the DNA TGCAGTGCTAGAAGTCTAGCGGGAGGGTCCCCCCTCAATGAGCAGTTCTTC. This gives the protein CSARSLAGGSPLNEQFF.

This clonotype was counted between two and nine times. This beta chain turned up in a library designed for alpha chains; as an off-target read, its abundance says little. The chain has TRBV5-1 and TRBJ2-7, with 9 bases that match TRBD2. From germline, CDR1 is SGHRS and CDR2 YFSETQ. The CDR3 is made up of 15 amino acids. V shed 4 bases and J 1 base; nucleotides not matched to a gene: 6. The CDR3 region is CASSRGGGESYEQYF. CDR3 sequence (DNA): TGCGCCAGCAGCAGAGGCGGGGGGGAGTCCTACGAGCAGTACTTC.

This clonotype is labeled as large. This beta chain lies outside the target of a library built for alpha chains; its clone size means little. This chain joins TRBV20-1 and TRBJ1-1, with TRBD1 matching over 11 bases. Trimming at V came to 5 bases and at J to 7 bases, leaving 6 bases not matched to a gene. Germline V gives CDR1 DFQATT, CDR2 SNEGSKA (reference sequence). The CDR3 totals 13 residues. The DNA for the CDR3 is TGCAGTGCTGTGCGGACAGGGGGCCGTGAAGCTTTCTTT. The encoded protein is CSAVRTGGREAFF.

In its sample, this clonotype is medium-sized. Being off target in a library aimed at alpha chains, this beta chain has a size of little meaning. The J gene is TRBJ2-5, the V gene TRBV14; D is undetermined. The germline V gene encodes CDR1 SGHDN and CDR2 FVKESK. The CDR3 loop spans 13 amino acids. Trimming pared 1 base from V and 7 bases from J, leaving 10 bases between. CDR3 sequence reads: CASSQVPGGTQYF. Here the CDR3 DNA reads TGTGCCAGCAGCCAAGTGCCGGGCGGGACCCAGTACTTC.

As for this clonotype: This beta chain slipped into a library made for alpha chains as a stray read, so its size is not meaningful. The CDR3 sequence: CSARGGRTQYF. CDR3 in DNA: TGCAGTGCTAGAGGCGGGAGAACGCAGTATTTT. V is TRBV20-1 and J is TRBJ2-3; 7 nucleotides align to TRBD2. This CDR3 has 11 amino acids. In germline, CDR1 is DFQATT, CDR2 SNEGSKA (reference sequence). The V segment lost 1 base and the J segment 9 bases; nucleotides outside the gene matches: 1.

Judged by abundance, this clonotype is large (0.1 to 1%). The library was prepared for alpha chains; this beta chain is a stray read, so its frequency means little. The V gene is TRBV5-1, the J gene TRBJ2-3; no reliable D call. The CDR3 sequence is 13 residues long. Germline CDR1 is SGHRS and CDR2 is YFSETQ. Trimming took 0 bases from V and 4 from J, leaving 6 bases between them. The DNA of the CDR3 is TGCGCCAGCAGCTTGGTGTCCGCAGATACGCAGTATTTT. Protein product: CASSLVSADTQYF.

This clonotype counts as medium-sized. Little can be read into the size of this beta chain, an off-target read in a library designed for alpha chains. The J gene is TRBJ2-5, the V gene TRBV29-1; no definite D call. In germline, CDR1 is SQVTM, CDR2 ANQGSEA. With 0 bases removed from V and 1 base from J, the gap between germline ends came to 12 bases. The CDR3 is made up of 15 amino acids. The CDR3 DNA reads TGCAGCGTTGAAGATGGGTTCGGACGCCAAGAGACCCAGTACTTC. Amino acid sequence: CSVEDGFGRQETQYF.

By share of the sample, this clonotype is large. This beta chain lies outside the target of a library built for alpha chains; its clone size means little. The V gene is TRBV20-1, the J gene TRBJ1-1; 9 nucleotides line up with TRBD1. Germline assignment: CDR1 DFQATT and CDR2 SNEGSKA (reference sequence). The CDR3 is 12 residues long. V lost 5 bases to trimming and J lost 9 bases; unmatched junction nucleotides: 7. CDR3: CSASPGQGKAFF. The CDR3 DNA sequence: TGCAGTGCTTCGCCGGGACAGGGCAAAGCTTTCTTT.

As to this clonotype: Since the library was made to target alpha chains, this beta chain is a stray read and its abundance is not meaningful. The J gene is TRBJ2-7, the V gene TRBV6-1; the D call may be TRBD1 or TRBD2 (5 bases each). Trimming cost V 6 bases and J 0 bases, with 18 bases left between them. From germline, CDR1 is MNHNS and CDR2 SASEGT. The CDR3 consists of 16 residues. CDR3 nucleotide sequence: TGTGCCAGCAGCAGGGAAGAGGGCAGGGCCTCCTACGAGCAGTACTTC. Amino acid sequence: CASSREEGRASYEQYF.

Concerning this clonotype: In a library made to pick up alpha chains, this beta chain is a stray read with a size that means little. The chain carries TRBV28 and TRBJ2-1; D ambiguous. The CDR3 contains 12 residues. Trimming took 3 bases from V and 6 from J, leaving 6 bases between them. Germline V gene sequence: CDR1 MDHEN, CDR2 SYDVKM. The CDR3 spells CASSLQSNEQFF. As DNA, the CDR3 is TGTGCCAGCAGTTTGCAGAGCAATGAGCAGTTCTTC.

By share, this clonotype ranks as medium-sized (0.01 to 0.1%). Because the library targeted alpha chains, this beta chain is an off-target read whose size means little. The chain combines TRBV7-6 with TRBJ2-7; TRBD2 agrees at 11 bases. The junction had 10 bases not matched to a gene; V was cut back by 5 bases and J by 7 bases. CDR1 is SGHVS, CDR2 FNYEAQ, per germline. The length of the CDR3 is 15 residues. The CDR3 DNA sequence: TGTGCCAGCAGCGCGTGGACTAGCGGGTCCTTAGAGCAGTACTTC. Translating gives CASSAWTSGSLEQYF.

This clonotype is large (0.1 to 1%). This beta chain turned up in a library designed for alpha chains; as an off-target read, its abundance says little. The gene calls are TRBV6-6 and TRBJ2-7; possibly TRBD1 or TRBD2 for D (6 bases each). The V gene's germline CDR1 is MNHNY and CDR2 SVGAGI (reference sequence). This CDR3 has 13 amino acids. V lost 6 bases and J lost 4, with 13 bases in between. CDR3 residues: CASRALGGYEQYF. DNA of the CDR3: TGTGCCAGCAGAGCTCTAGGGGGGTACGAGCAGTACTTC.

In this sample, this clonotype is large. A library prepared for alpha chains yielded this beta chain as an off-target read; its size is of little meaning. The chain carries TRBV14 and TRBJ1-2, with D uncertain. Germline CDR1 is SGHDN and CDR2 is FVKESK. This CDR3 has 15 amino acids. V shed 1 base and J shed 4 bases, with 13 bases lying between them. In DNA, the CDR3 is TGTGCCAGCAGCCAAGTTACGGCAGCACTCTATGGCTACACCTTC. Amino acid sequence: CASSQVTAALYGYTF.

For this clonotype: For a library built for alpha chains, this beta chain is a stray read; little rests on its size. The chain links TRBV28 to TRBJ2-5; D is uncertain. Germline V gene sequence: CDR1 MDHEN, CDR2 SYDVKM. V was pared by 6 bases and J by 2 bases, with 4 bases between. The CDR3 extends over 11 amino acids. The DNA of the CDR3 is TGTGCCAGCAGCCCGCAAGAGACCCAGTACTTC. It is translated as CASSPQETQYF.

Within the sample, this clonotype is medium-sized (0.01 to 0.1%). Little can be read into the size of this beta chain, an off-target read in a library designed for alpha chains. The chain recombines TRBV6-4 with TRBJ2-2; possibly TRBD1 for D (5 bases). The ends were cut back, 8 bases at V and 1 base at J, with 11 bases in the middle. The CDR3 is 14 amino acids. Germline V gene sequence: CDR1 MRHNA, CDR2 SNTAGT. Written as DNA, the CDR3 is TGTGCCAGCTCGGCGCAGGGGAACACCGGGGAGCTGTTTTTT. Translated: CASSAQGNTGELFF.

This clonotype counts as medium-sized. A library made for alpha chains picked up this beta chain off target, so its size means little. The gene calls are TRBV5-1 and TRBJ2-5; TRBD1 might be the D (5 bases). The CDR3 covers 13 residues. Germline assignment: CDR1 SGHRS and CDR2 YFSETQ. The V gene lost 3 bases and the J gene lost 2 bases, with 8 bases spanning the gap. The chain's CDR3 is CASSWTTQETQYF. CDR3 nucleotide sequence: TGCGCCAGCAGCTGGACAACTCAAGAGACCCAGTACTTC.

Relative to its sample, this clonotype is large. Little can be read into the size of this beta chain, an off-target read in a library designed for alpha chains. The chain employs TRBV7-2 and TRBJ2-1; D gene uncertain. The CDR3 is 12 amino acids. Germline V CDR1 and CDR2: SGHTA, FQGNSA. V was clipped by 1 base and J by 5 bases, with 3 bases between them. The CDR3 nucleotides read TGTGCCAGCAGCTTAGGCCACAATGAGCAGTTCTTC. Translated: CASSLGHNEQFF.